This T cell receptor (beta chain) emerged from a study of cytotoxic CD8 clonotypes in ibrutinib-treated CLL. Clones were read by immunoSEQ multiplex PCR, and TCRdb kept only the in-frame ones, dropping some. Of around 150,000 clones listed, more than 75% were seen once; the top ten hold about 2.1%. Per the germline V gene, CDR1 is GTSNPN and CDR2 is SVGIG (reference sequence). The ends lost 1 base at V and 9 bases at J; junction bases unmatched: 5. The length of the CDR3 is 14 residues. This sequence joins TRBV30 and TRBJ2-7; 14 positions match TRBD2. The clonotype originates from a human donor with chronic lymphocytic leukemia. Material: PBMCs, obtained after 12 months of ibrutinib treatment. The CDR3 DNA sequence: TGTGCCTGGAGTGGAGGGACTAGCGGGGGAACGCAGTACTTC. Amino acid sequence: CAWSGGTSGGTQYF.